Listed below are T cell receptor beta chains from one sample, sequenced in a study of T-cell memory formation after mild COVID-19. TCRdb fed the 5' RACE reads into MiXCR, producing one record per CDR3 protein. The table lists 300,000 to 400,000 distinct CDR3 sequences, over 25% of them singletons. What was sequenced was PBMCs or a T cell subset sorted from them (not recorded which). The receptor set was obtained from an adult woman who had mild COVID-19 (a few samples of this study predate the infection). Cell type and time point are not known. The CDR3 runs from the conserved cysteine through the conserved F or W. The order of the fields is clone size, J gene, D gene, V gene, CDR3 protein, CDR3 DNA. The D gene is left open where the match is weak. Size is stated for part of the rows, as once, few or many counts, or as a class when the clone is expanded.

few | TRBJ1-3 | NA | TRBV6-1 | CASDERWTRAGNTIYF | TGTGCCAGCGATGAAAGGTGGACACGGGCTGGAAACACCATATATTTT
NA | TRBJ2-2 | NA | TRBV7-3 | CASSFSRDTGELFF | TGTGCCAGCAGCTTTAGCAGGGACACCGGGGAGCTGTTTTTT
NA | TRBJ2-1 | NA | TRBV24-1 | CATSDFGPIGNNEQFF | TGTGCCACCAGTGATTTCGGGCCAATCGGGAACAATGAGCAGTTCTTC
NA | TRBJ2-5 | TRBD2 | TRBV7-3 | CASSLTGTTSGETQYF | TGTGCCAGCAGCTTAACGGGGACTACCAGCGGGGAGACCCAGTACTTC
NA | TRBJ1-2 | NA | TRBV24-1 | CATSGRSTGPNYGYTF | TGTGCCACCAGTGGGCGTTCGACAGGTCCAAACTATGGCTACACCTTC
NA | TRBJ2-3 | NA | TRBV5-5 | CASSLAWASEADTQYF | TGTGCCAGCAGCTTGGCTTGGGCTTCCGAGGCAGATACGCAGTATTTT
few | TRBJ1-1 | NA | TRBV7-2 | CASSIQTRWTEAFF | TGTGCCAGCAGCATCCAGACTCGGTGGACTGAAGCTTTCTTT
NA | TRBJ1-1 | NA | TRBV18 | CASSPAAGMNTEAFF | TGTGCCAGCTCACCAGCGGCAGGGATGAACACTGAAGCTTTCTTT
few | TRBJ2-6 | NA | TRBV6-6 | CATWTRSSGANVLTF | TGTGCCACTTGGACACGCAGCTCTGGGGCCAACGTCCTGACTTTC
NA | TRBJ2-1 | TRBD2 | TRBV12-3/TRBV12-4 | CASSLQAGVLNEQFF | TGTGCCAGCAGTTTACAAGCGGGAGTGCTCAATGAGCAGTTCTTC
NA | TRBJ2-7 | TRBD2 | TRBV12-3/TRBV12-4 | CASRRKAGAYEQYF | TGTGCCAGCAGACGTAAAGCGGGGGCCTACGAGCAGTACTTC
few | TRBJ2-7 | TRBD2 | TRBV29-1 | CSVEPLAGDYEQYF | TGCAGCGTTGAACCCCTAGCGGGAGATTACGAGCAGTACTTC
NA | TRBJ2-1 | NA | TRBV7-3 | CASSFGTPNEQFF | TGTGCCAGCAGCTTCGGGACTCCCAATGAGCAGTTCTTC
few | TRBJ2-2 | NA | TRBV12-3/TRBV12-4 | CASSLAFAGELFF | TGTGCCAGCAGTTTAGCCTTTGCCGGGGAGCTGTTTTTT
many | TRBJ2-1 | NA | TRBV7-2 | CASSTYSGAGGQFF | TGTGCCAGCAGCACCTACAGCGGGGCAGGGGGGCAGTTCTTC
NA | TRBJ2-1 | TRBD2 | TRBV7-6 | CASSFLPGGGDEQFF | TGTGCCAGCAGCTTTCTCCCGGGGGGAGGAGATGAGCAGTTCTTC
few | TRBJ2-3 | TRBD1 | TRBV30 | CAWSEGTGRTDTQYF | TGTGCCTGGTCCGAGGGGACAGGGAGGACAGATACGCAGTATTTT
few | TRBJ2-1 | NA | TRBV30 | CAWSVRPPDEQFF | TGTGCCTGGAGTGTACGGCCCCCCGATGAGCAGTTCTTC
NA | TRBJ2-7 | TRBD2 | TRBV20-1 | CSARDPAGGLYEQYF | TGCAGTGCTAGAGACCCAGCGGGAGGGCTCTACGAGCAGTACTTC
NA | TRBJ1-2 | TRBD1 | TRBV6-6 | CASSYWGGQGAGGYTF | TGTGCCAGCAGTTACTGGGGGGGACAGGGGGCCGGTGGCTACACCTTC
NA | TRBJ2-5 | TRBD2 | TRBV6-2/TRBV6-3 | CASSSSGSKETQYF | TGTGCCAGCAGTTCTAGCGGGAGTAAGGAGACCCAGTACTTC
NA | TRBJ2-2 | NA | TRBV6-2/TRBV6-3 | CASTRDIDTGELFF | TGTGCCAGCACCCGGGACATTGACACCGGGGAGCTGTTTTTT
few | TRBJ2-2 | TRBD1 | TRBV2 | CASDRDRGPGELFF | TGTGCCAGTGACCGGGACAGGGGTCCCGGGGAGCTGTTTTTT
NA | TRBJ1-1 | NA | TRBV19 | CASSKQGNTEAFF | TGTGCCAGTAGTAAACAGGGGAACACTGAAGCTTTCTTT
few | TRBJ2-3 | NA | TRBV12-3/TRBV12-4 | CASSFSPPQADTQYF | TGTGCCAGCAGTTTCTCGCCGCCACAAGCAGATACGCAGTATTTT
NA | TRBJ2-3 | TRBD1 | TRBV5-1 | CASSLGDRELYADTQYF | TGCGCCAGCAGCTTGGGGGACAGAGAGCTTTACGCAGATACGCAGTATTTT
NA | TRBJ1-1 | TRBD1 | TRBV29-1 | CSAQGHTEAFF | TGCAGCGCACAGGGGCACACTGAAGCTTTCTTT
NA | TRBJ2-2 | TRBD2 | TRBV27 | CASSWTSGNTGELFF | TGTGCCAGCAGTTGGACTAGCGGGAACACCGGGGAGCTGTTTTTT
NA | TRBJ1-1 | NA | TRBV6-2/TRBV6-3 | CASTPQEGLTEAFF | TGTGCCAGCACCCCCCAGGAGGGTCTAACTGAAGCTTTCTTT
NA | TRBJ1-3 | NA | TRBV3-1 | CASRSSGTNGNTIYF | TGTGCCAGCAGATCCTCCGGGACAAATGGAAACACCATATATTTT
few | TRBJ1-4 | TRBD1 | TRBV15 | CATSRDDRGGEKLFF | TGTGCCACCAGCAGAGATGACAGGGGAGGTGAAAAACTGTTTTTT
NA | TRBJ1-3 | NA | TRBV20-1 | CSALWNSGNTIYF | TGCAGTGCTCTATGGAACTCTGGAAACACAATATATTTT
NA | TRBJ2-7 | TRBD1 | TRBV7-6 | CASSIMTGPYYEQYF | TGTGCCAGCAGCATTATGACAGGGCCCTACTACGAGCAGTACTTC
NA | TRBJ2-1 | NA | TRBV7-7 | CASSFDISSYNEQFF | TGTGCTAGCAGCTTTGATATTAGCTCCTACAATGAGCAGTTCTTC
NA | TRBJ1-1 | NA | TRBV10-3 | CAISESPDRGYTEAFF | TGTGCCATCAGTGAGTCCCCGGACCGCGGATACACTGAAGCTTTCTTT
NA | TRBJ2-3 | NA | TRBV2 | CASSDGTGLTDTQYF | TGTGCCAGCAGTGATGGAACAGGACTCACAGATACGCAGTATTTT
few | TRBJ2-1 | TRBD1 | TRBV12-3/TRBV12-4 | CASSLDRGLAREQFF | TGTGCCAGCAGCCTGGACAGGGGGCTGGCGCGTGAGCAGTTCTTC
NA | TRBJ2-7 | TRBD1 | TRBV15 | CATSSLDRVHEQYF | TGTGCCACCAGCAGCCTGGACAGGGTACACGAGCAGTACTTC
few | TRBJ1-1 | NA | TRBV11-2 | CASSLEPGRRNTEAFF | TGTGCCAGCAGCTTAGAGCCAGGGCGGAGGAACACTGAAGCTTTCTTT
NA | TRBJ2-2 | NA | TRBV15 | CATSPEANTGELFF | TGTGCCACCTCCCCCGAGGCGAACACCGGGGAGCTGTTTTTT